This TCR beta chain was captured in a study of cytomegalovirus exposure and HLA in healthy donors (dated by TCRdb to about 2017). Turning to the overall study: An earlier analysis of approximately 640 of the donors reported about 250 Gb of sequence data and 117 million unique TCR beta sequences from roughly 180 million T cells. An early release covering 550 to 650 HLA-typed donors comprised 250 to 350 gigabases of sequencing data and around 80 million unique TCR sequences. Of the roughly 400 genotyped donors, 65% to 90% were placed in the genetic ancestry cluster associated with self-reported Caucasian donors. The study aimed to test whether cataloging public T cell receptors could reveal signatures of past pathogen exposure. Using immunosequencing, the study profiled T cell repertoires from 666 subjects and related those repertoires to cytomegalovirus serostatus. Besides the first cohort of roughly 660 subjects, a separate validation cohort made up of some 110 different subjects was used. To predict cytomegalovirus infection status, the study combined high-throughput TCR immunosequencing, statistical association of individual TCRs with disease status, and machine learning. A later analysis re-examined previously published TCR beta repertoires from more than 650 donors and added high-resolution HLA genotyping to investigate patterns of TCR occurrence. Rather than using new phenotypic data, the later analysis identified candidate immune exposures from TCR beta sequences and from how often those sequences occurred across donors. In an earlier analysis of several hundred of the donors, high-throughput TCR beta sequencing was used to judge whether each TCR beta V gene segment behaved as functional or pseudogenic. Donor age, sex, ethnicity and CMV serostatus were compiled together with the repertoire data. In a later genetic analysis, genome-wide SNP genotypes for about three fifths of the 666 donors were used, and that subset was treated as a discovery cohort. Every discovery cohort repertoire had been produced on one sequencing platform. Both class I and class II loci were covered by HLA typing, at four-digit resolution. The number of donors typed differed by locus, with 629-630 for A, B, C, DRB1 and DQB1, roughly 520 for DQA1, 600 to 610 for DPA1, and some 470 for DPB1. Five DR-DQ haplotypes were handled as single units for association and clustering because linkage in the cohort was strong. Among approximately 370 genotyped donors of the cohort, an average of roughly 230,000 unique TCR beta nucleotide sequences was sequenced per donor, of which about 18% were non-productive. General conclusions and limits of the study: According to the authors, the approach could potentially be generalized to other disease states and immunological phenotypes. In a later analysis, HLA-associated TCR beta chains showed more clonal expansion and lower generation probabilities than non-associated chains that were equally common. A total of around 150 TCR beta chains were listed by the study as associated with cytomegalovirus. Roughly uniform sequencing depth across donors was assumed in presence/absence analyses, although this assumption may not hold. An association between a missense DCLRE1C variant and V-gene and J-gene trimming of TCR beta chains was found in a later genetic analysis and replicated in an independent cohort. Specific HLA alleles were associated with 15,000 to 20,000 TCR beta sequences at a false discovery rate of 0.05 in a later analysis. The classifier was reported to diagnose cytomegalovirus status with high specificity and sensitivity in both the original and validation cohorts. According to a later analysis, parvovirus B19, influenza, CMV and Epstein-Barr virus appeared linked to several top co-occurrence clusters. Across donors, most TCR sequences were observed very rarely, whereas some public TCRs were present in many individuals. According to a later genetic analysis, donors in an Asian-associated ancestry cluster had fewer N-insertions in productive TCRs than the approximately 630-donor mean. When HLA alleles, especially DR and DQ, strongly co-occurred, TCR associations were difficult to assign to individual alleles. A later analysis found that TCR association rates varied across HLA loci, with DRB1 alleles showing the most associated TCRs and HLA-C alleles the fewest. Most CMV-associated TCR beta chains appeared to be HLA-restricted in a later analysis, and the HLA associations seemed to be driven largely by CMV exposure. HLA typing was unavailable for some donors at each locus, so association tests used only the typed subset. Because the 87-base-pair reads could not distinguish some IMGT-functional V segments, including TRBV6-2 and TRBV6-3, those segments were excluded. Linkage disequilibrium might explain the correlated functional status among segregating V segments, but an unknown experimental factor could not be excluded. A group of highly shared sequence variants was considered likely to be a technical artifact of the sequencing pipeline. In an earlier analysis of more than 500 of the donors, most TCR beta V segments appeared in productive rearrangements about 87% or about 30% of the time, broadly matching IMGT annotations. Only TCR beta chains were sequenced in this cohort, and the absence of alpha or paired-chain data limited detectable features. A further reported finding was that TCR beta sequences accurately predicted the HLA-A and HLA-B alleles for most subjects in the first cohort. For the cohort, immune exposure information was limited to CMV serostatus. In vitro tests confirmed that a few of the cytomegalovirus-associated TCR beta chains recognize cytomegalovirus antigens. Fewer than 20 rarely observed V segments, including chromosome 9 orphons, were excluded from the earlier analysis of approximately 500 of the donors because counts were too low.

A remark on this clone: No cognate antigen has been identified for it. No base quality values were provided; no much bigger clone lies one nucleotide off.

The CDR3 covers 14 residues, taking in both the cysteine and the phenylalanine. Only the CDR3 DNA stays, 42 bases, in frame from base 1. Via the germline V gene, CDR1 is MGHRA and CDR2 YSYEKL. V is pared back by 3 bases and J by 7 bases, with 13 bases lying between the germline termini. The library was prepared using the immunoSEQ multiplex PCR assay. A mixture of 60 forward primers for TCR Vbeta segments and 13 reverse primers for TCR Jbeta segments was used in the multiplex PCR. A multiplex PCR assay on genomic DNA amplified the CDR3 region of rearranged TCR beta genes. Amplified TCR beta libraries were sequenced as 87-base-pair reads on the Illumina HiSeq System. Turning to the authors' computational methods: In a later analysis, tens of millions of unique TCR beta chains were counted across the roughly 700 repertoires, and roughly 11 million of these chains were shared by at least two donors. To remove PCR and sequencing errors, raw reads were error-corrected and collapsed into unique sequences using a nearest-neighbor algorithm that merged closely related sequences. V, D and J gene segments were assigned by aligning CDR3 sequences to IMGT reference sequences. For a sequence to be retained, at least a six-nucleotide match to both a V gene segment and a J gene segment was required. Rearrangements were called productive when the CDR3 lacked stop codons and stayed in frame with V and J; all others were non-productive. Following IMGT convention, CDR3 was defined as the stretch from the second conserved V-encoded cysteine up to the conserved J-encoded phenylalanine. The earlier analysis of about 640 of the donors excluded any sequence lacking an unambiguous match to a single V gene segment. In an earlier analysis of a few hundred of the donors, a V segment was called functional when productive rearrangements were above 56.7%, and segregating when the standard deviation between donors exceeded 5%. A statistical classification framework was built for diagnosing cytomegalovirus status from the catalog of TCR beta chain sequences. V and J gene assignment, in a later analysis, came from comparing TCR nucleotide sequences with IMGT/GENE-DB human TR gene sequences. A later analysis assigned CDR3 sequences and most-parsimonious VDJ recombination scenarios with the TCRdist pipeline. In a later analysis, each TCR beta chain was defined by its CDR3 amino acid sequence together with its V-gene family, and reads lacking a unique V-gene family were excluded. As a way to deal with suspected cross-contamination and a sequencing artifact, a later analysis dropped 640 or so nucleotide sequences that were highly shared and had low generation probability. A later analysis calculated a clonal expansion index for each public chain from normalized within-repertoire ranks of inferred template counts. Generation probabilities in a later analysis came from a VDJ recombination model fitted to out-of-frame rearrangements, and those results were checked against IGoR. A later analysis scored TCR-TCR, TCR-HLA and TCR-CMV co-occurrence with hypergeometric tests, applying a repertoire-size bias correction to TCR pairs. A later analysis estimated false discovery rates by permuting HLA or CMV assignments 20 times. A later analysis grouped co-occurring TCRs with DBSCAN, adding TCRdist sequence similarity when clustering within HLA-allele-positive subsets. Co-occurrence clustering excluded repertoires with fewer than 30,000 or more than 120,000 public chains, plus five with anomalous nucleotide sharing. TCRdb's version of the immuneACCESS table is confined to in-frame rearrangements and falls short of the full clone set. An unresolved V gene accounts for under half of the shortfall where checked; the remainder is of unknown origin. V and J calls and clone size are as listed in that table; D and trimming were resolved from the DNA. The sample profile shows over 85,000 clones; about 86% of them were found once. 1.5% to 2% of the sample lies in the top ten.

The cohort was made up of approximately 670 healthy bone marrow donors. At the time of sampling, every cohort member was nominally healthy, though immune exposures that went unrecorded were likely present. The donor was CMV seronegative and belonged to the group of roughly 330 seronegative cohort members. Each donor provided a peripheral blood sample, and peripheral blood mononuclear cells were used for TCR beta sequencing. Genomic DNA was extracted from the blood cell samples with the Qiagen DNeasy Blood Extraction Kit. The sample was PBMCs. The source is a man aged 35 to 55 in good health and CMV-seronegative. The V gene is TRBV4-1 and the J gene is TRBJ2-1; the D gene identity is not certain. The sequenced DNA is TGCGCCAGCAGCCATCCAGTACCCGATAATGAGCAGTTCTTC. Translated, this is CASSHPVPDNEQFF.